Listed below are T cell receptor beta chains from one sample, sequenced in a study of shared clonotypes between healthy human individuals. TCRdb keeps only in-frame clones here, not all; method: immunoSEQ multiplex PCR. The sample has about 1.1 million clones; about 80% are singletons. The sample was memory CD4+ T cells from PBMCs. These receptors all come from a man aged 18 to 30 in good health. Some clones in this sample may be carry-over from other donors' samples. Both conserved end residues are trimmed from each CDR3. The D gene is left open where the match is weak. Expanded clones get a size class; other rows say once, few or many, or leave the size out.

>TRBV30|NA|NA|TRBJ1-1
AWSTGLGTEAF
>TRBV28|NA|TRBD1|TRBJ2-5
ASSLGQGLETQY
>TRBV28|few|TRBD1|TRBJ1-4
ASSQPGTAEGNEKLF
>TRBV6-1|NA|NA|TRBJ2-7
ASSPQTKLAEQY
>TRBV7-2|NA|NA|TRBJ1-2
ASSSGVYGYT
>TRBV7-9|NA|NA|TRBJ1-5
ASSLGANQPQH
>TRBV12-1|NA|NA|TRBJ2-7
ASGPNEQY
>TRBV6-1|NA|NA|TRBJ2-7
ASSAVWGSGPLISPYEQY
>TRBV7-9|many|NA|TRBJ1-4
ASSLEGEKLF
>TRBV28|NA|TRBD2|TRBJ2-1
ASSPLGLAGGGEQF
>TRBV5-1|few|NA|TRBJ2-7
ASSRTGTTTYEQY
>TRBV30|few|NA|TRBJ1-3
AWSRSRTALSGNTIY
>TRBV28|NA|NA|TRBJ1-2
ASTPQGRGYT
>TRBV5-4|NA|TRBD1|TRBJ2-1
ASSKTGGSYNEQF
>TRBV7-2|NA|TRBD2|TRBJ2-2
ASSRKGTSGAGELF
>TRBV2|NA|NA|TRBJ1-5
ASRGDSNQPQH
>TRBV4-3|NA|TRBD2|TRBJ2-1
ASSHAGLAGKNEQF
>TRBV18|NA|NA|TRBJ1-1
ASSPGVRGRAEAF
>TRBV7-3|once|NA|TRBJ1-2
ASSPAGARYGYT
>TRBV6-5|NA|NA|TRBJ2-1
ASSLEWGNNEQF
>TRBV7-3|NA|TRBD1|TRBJ1-1
ASSLRGQGSEAF
>TRBV2|once|TRBD2|TRBJ2-1
ASIGGGRAGSEQF